This T cell receptor beta chain is drawn from a study of cytomegalovirus exposure and HLA in healthy donors. Researchers ran the PCR with 60 Vbeta and 13 Jbeta primers. Measured with immunoSEQ multiplex PCR; TCRdb has only the in-frame clones, and not every one. The sample table includes 100,000 to 150,000 clones. The CDR3 loop spans 17 amino acids. The sample taken for sequencing was PBMCs. The chain combines TRBV21-1 with TRBJ1-5; the table assigns TRBD1, which was not confirmed against the DNA. TRBV21-1 is tagged as a pseudogene. This sequence originates from a woman in her 40s in good health and CMV-seropositive. CDR3 residues: CASSKKGDRGQDQPQHF. CDR3 nucleotides: TGTGCCAGCAGCAAAAAGGGCGACAGGGGGCAGGATCAGCCCCAGCATTTT.